The 25 T cell receptor beta chains below all came from one sample that was sequenced in a study of shared clonotypes between healthy human individuals. Sequencing was performed with immunoSEQ multiplex PCR; in TCRdb, only in-frame clones are kept and a portion is missing. This table holds over a million clones, about 84% found once. The sample was memory CD4+ T cells from PBMCs. Subset specified: CD45RA-negative fraction. These receptors were obtained from a man younger than 35 in good health. Some clones in this sample may be carry-over from other donors' samples.

The chain couples TRBV28 to TRBJ1-5; perhaps TRBD1 as D (6 bases). The CDR3 is made up of 16 amino acids. The V end lost 4 bases, the J end lost 3 bases, and 16 bases lay between the germline ends. CDR1 is MDHEN, CDR2 SYDVKM, per germline. Here the CDR3 reads CASSSQDRNYNQPQHF. For the CDR3, the DNA is TGTGCCAGCAGTTCCCAGGACAGAAACTACAATCAGCCCCAGCATTTT.

CDR3 DNA sequence: TGTGCCAGCAGTTCCATCGATCGGGAGAGCACAGATACGCAGTATTTT. Protein sequence: CASSSIDRESTDTQYF. This chain joins TRBV28 and TRBJ2-3; D might be TRBD2 (6 bases). CDR3 length: 16 residues. The V and J ends lost 4 bases and 0 bases respectively, with 14 bases between them. The germline V gene encodes CDR1 MDHEN and CDR2 SYDVKM.

This clone occurred once. This rearrangement joins TRBV5-1 to TRBJ2-7; D might be TRBD1 (6 bases). Per germline, CDR1 SGHRS and CDR2 YFSETQ. CDR3 length: 13 amino acids. V shed 9 bases and J shed 3 bases, with 16 bases lying between them. The CDR3 DNA sequence: TGCGCCAACTACAGGGTACTTGGCTACGAGCAGTACTTC. It codes for CANYRVLGYEQYF.

The gene calls are TRBV5-4 and TRBJ2-7, with D tentatively TRBD2 (7 bases). The ends were cut back, 3 bases at V and 0 bases at J, with 16 bases in the middle. The CDR3 consists of 16 residues. Germline lookup yields CDR1 SGHNT and CDR2 YYREEE (reference sequence). The CDR3 reads CASSSPRGGVSYEQYF. In DNA form, the CDR3 reads TGTGCCAGCAGCTCGCCTAGGGGGGGGGTCTCCTACGAGCAGTACTTC.

This clone was detected a few times. The chain has TRBV7-9 and TRBJ1-4; D call uncertain. Trimming removed 5 bases at V and 2 bases at J, with 12 bases between. The CDR3 runs to 15 residues. Germline V CDR1 and CDR2: SEHNR, FQNEAQ (reference sequence). The CDR3 DNA sequence: TGTGCCAGCAGCCTAGGACGGGCGACTAATGAAAAACTGTTTTTT. It encodes CASSLGRATNEKLFF.

This clone was observed a few times. The chain has TRBV5-3 and TRBJ2-1; D may be TRBD1 or TRBD2 (5 bases each). TRBV5-3 is placed among ORFs of uncertain function. CDR3 length: 16 residues. Trimming shortened V by 1 base and J by 6 bases, and 17 bases separated the two germline ends. In DNA, the CDR3 is TGTGCCAGAAGCTTGTCGGCCGGGGACCGACGCAATGAGCAGTTCTTC. Amino acids: CARSLSAGDRRNEQFF.

The chain couples TRBV11-2 to TRBJ1-2, with D possibly matching TRBD1 (5 bases). The V end was cut by 4 bases, the J end by 6 bases, with 27 bases between. Germline V gene data show CDR1 as SGHAT and CDR2 as FQNNGV. This CDR3 has 18 amino acids. CDR3 coding DNA: TGTGCCAGCAGCTCAGTCCGCGGGGCCTCGCCCAGAAATCATGGCTACACCTTC. It specifies CASSSVRGASPRNHGYTF.

The chain links TRBV19 to TRBJ1-2; D gene ambiguous. V lost 4 bases to trimming and J lost 5 bases, with 5 bases between them. The CDR3 has 11 amino acids. Germline V lookup: CDR1 LNHDA, CDR2 SQIVND (reference sequence). The CDR3 region has the DNA TGTGCCAGTAGTAATGGGTATGGCTACACCTTC. Its protein product is CASSNGYGYTF.

This clone was observed a single time. The CDR3 is CASRRWMAYEQYF. In DNA, the CDR3 is TGTGCCAGCAGACGATGGATGGCCTACGAGCAGTACTTC. This chain links TRBV28 with TRBJ2-7; D not resolved. The CDR3 runs 13 residues. Germline CDR1 and CDR2: MDHEN and SYDVKM. V lost 6 bases to trimming and J lost 2 bases, with 11 bases between them.

In its sample, this clone was seen a few times. This chain joins TRBV5-1 and TRBJ2-5, with 13 positions matching TRBD2. Losses at the gene ends were 0 bases for V and 3 bases for J; bases not matched to a gene: 5. CDR3 length: 17 amino acids. Germline CDR1 is SGHRS and CDR2 is YFSETQ. Here the CDR3 reads CASSLGTSGSFKETQYF. The DNA of the CDR3 is TGCGCCAGCAGCTTGGGGACTAGCGGGAGTTTTAAAGAGACCCAGTACTTC.

The J gene is TRBJ1-2, the V gene TRBV11-2; 7 bases are shared with TRBD1. This CDR3 comprises 15 residues. In germline, CDR1 is SGHAT, CDR2 FQNNGV. The trim removed 5 bases at V and 4 bases at J, leaving 10 bases unmatched. CDR3 sequence (DNA): TGTGCCAGCAGCCAGGGGAGGGACAGCCTCTATGGCTACACCTTC. Protein sequence: CASSQGRDSLYGYTF.

This clone was seen only a few times. The V call is TRBV28, the J call TRBJ1-2; TRBD1 might be the D (5 bases). CDR3 length equals 12 residues. Germline V gene lookup returns CDR1 MDHEN and CDR2 SYDVKM. V lost 8 bases to trimming and J lost 4 bases, with 11 bases between them. In DNA, the CDR3 is TGTGCCAGCCTGAGGGGAGCCTATGGCTACACCTTC. It specifies CASLRGAYGYTF.

This chain uses TRBV28 with TRBJ1-4; D is possibly TRBD1 (6 bases). Germline V CDR1 and CDR2: MDHEN, SYDVKM. Trimming pared 5 bases from V and 8 bases from J, leaving 12 bases between. The CDR3 length is 13 residues. CDR3 in amino acids: CASSRGTREKLFF. As DNA, the CDR3 is TGTGCCAGCAGTCGGGGGACACGGGAAAAACTGTTTTTT.

This clone has only one observation. The rearrangement uses TRBV28 and TRBJ2-5; D is perhaps TRBD1 (6 bases). Germline V lookup: CDR1 MDHEN, CDR2 SYDVKM. Trimming left V 6 bases short and J 9 bases short, with 17 bases between. The CDR3 runs 13 residues. The CDR3 DNA sequence: TGTGCCAGCAGGGCAGGGGTTAGGTTGTCCCAGTACTTC. Translated, it gives CASRAGVRLSQYF.

V usage is TRBV19 and J usage is TRBJ2-3, with 11 bases fitting TRBD2. Germline assignment: CDR1 LNHDA and CDR2 SQIVND (reference sequence). The CDR3 sequence is 15 residues long. Germline trimming cut 6 bases from V and 2 bases from J; bases unmatched to any gene: 4. The CDR3 bases are TGTGCCAGTAGGCGACTAGCGGGGATCACAGATACGCAGTATTTT. Its translation is CASRRLAGITDTQYF. Full variable domain (missing parts from reference TRBV19 and TRBJ2-3): DGGITQSPKYLFRKEGQNVTLSCEQNLNHDAMYWYRQDPGQGLRLIYYSQIVNDFQKGDIAEGYSVSREKKESFPLTVTSAQKNPTAFYLCASRRLAGITDTQYFGPGTRLTVL.

The gene calls are TRBV6-5 and TRBJ2-7; 9 nucleotides align to TRBD1. The CDR3 is made up of 15 amino acids. V lost 1 base to trimming and J lost 6 bases; unmatched junction nucleotides: 7. Germline CDR1 and CDR2: MNHEY and SVGAGI. Here the CDR3 reads CASSYWGQGRSEQYF. The CDR3, as DNA: TGTGCCAGCAGTTACTGGGGACAGGGACGGAGCGAGCAGTACTTC.

V usage is TRBV18 and J usage is TRBJ2-7; 10 nucleotides line up with TRBD1. V was pared by 4 bases and J by 4 bases, with 10 bases of the junction left unmatched. The CDR3 loop spans 16 amino acids. Germline CDR1 KGHSH, CDR2 LQKENI. CDR3 protein: CASSRMKTGQGYEQYF. In DNA form, the CDR3 reads TGTGCCAGCTCACGTATGAAGACGGGACAGGGGTACGAGCAGTACTTC.

This clone was observed a few times. The genes are TRBV2 and TRBJ2-4; TRBD2 might be the D (6 bases). V gave up 2 bases and J gave up 8 bases, with 10 bases separating them. CDR1 is SNHLY, CDR2 FYNNEI, per germline. This CDR3 comprises 13 residues. In DNA form, the CDR3 reads TGTGCCAGCAGTGAATCCTGGGGGGACATTCAGTACTTC. Its translation: CASSESWGDIQYF. The whole variable domain, filled in from reference TRBV2 and TRBJ2-4, reads EPEVTQTPSHQVTQMGQEVILRCVPISNHLYFYWYRQILGQKVEFLVSFYNNEISEKSEIFDDQFSVERPDGSNFTLKIRSTKLEDSAMYFCASSESWGDIQYFGAGTRLSVL.

The chain carries TRBV30 and TRBJ1-5, with D tentatively TRBD1 (5 bases). This CDR3 is built from 13 residues. Germline-derived CDR1 and CDR2 are GTSNPN and SVGIG (reference sequence). The ends were cut back, 3 bases at V and 6 bases at J, with 12 bases in the middle. CDR3 in amino acids: CAWRDKGSQPQHF. CDR3 coding DNA: TGTGCCTGGAGAGATAAGGGGTCTCAGCCCCAGCATTTT.

This clone has a handful of counts. DNA for the CDR3: TGTGCCAGCAGTGAAAAAGGACATATTACTTCCTACGAGCAGTACTTC. It specifies CASSEKGHITSYEQYF. The V call is TRBV6-1, the J call TRBJ2-7; TRBD1 might be the D (5 bases). V lost 2 bases to trimming and J lost 1 base, with 15 bases between them. Germline values: CDR1 MNHNS, CDR2 SASEGT. The CDR3 has 16 residues.

This clone was detected once. The CDR3 reads CASSARQGLGELFF. The CDR3 DNA reads as TGTGCCAGCAGCGCCCGACAGGGCCTCGGGGAGCTGTTTTTT. V and J are TRBV9 and TRBJ2-2, with 7 nucleotides matching TRBD1. V lost 3 bases to trimming and J lost 7 bases; unmatched junction nucleotides: 6. CDR3 length equals 14 residues. CDR1 and CDR2 from the germline V gene are SGDLS and YYNGEE.

The chain is built from TRBV7-8 and TRBJ2-1, with D possibly matching TRBD1 (5 bases). The V end was cut by 0 bases, the J end by 5 bases, with 29 bases between. This CDR3 comprises 21 residues. Per the germline V gene, CDR1 is SGHVS and CDR2 is FQNEAQ. CDR3 nucleotide sequence: TGTGCCAGCAGCTTAGCGGGCTTCGACAGCCAGGGAAGAATCTGGCACAATGAGCAGTTCTTC. This sequence encodes CASSLAGFDSQGRIWHNEQFF.

The chain links TRBV5-1 to TRBJ2-3; TRBD2 is a possible D gene (6 bases). Germline V gives CDR1 SGHRS, CDR2 YFSETQ. This CDR3 has 14 residues. Between the trimmed V and J ends, which lost 0 bases and 6 bases, there was a span of 11 bases. CDR3 sequence: CASSLAREVDTQYF. The CDR3 DNA follows: TGCGCCAGCAGCTTGGCGCGGGAAGTGGATACGCAGTATTTT. The variable domain in full, with the rest retrieved from reference TRBV5-1 and TRBJ2-3, is KAGVTQTPRYLIKTRGQQVTLSCSPISGHRSVSWYQQTPGQGLQFLFEYFSETQRNKGNFPGRFSGRQFSNSRSEMNVSTLELGDSALYLCASSLAREVDTQYFGPGTRLTVL.

The gene calls are TRBV5-1 and TRBJ2-1; a weak D match, TRBD2 (5 bases). The CDR3 consists of 14 residues. CDR1 and CDR2 from the germline V gene are SGHRS and YFSETQ. The V end was cut by 5 bases, the J end by 1 base, with 10 bases between. The chain's CDR3 is CASSEGGSYNEQFF. The CDR3 DNA sequence: TGCGCCAGCAGTGAAGGAGGATCCTACAATGAGCAGTTCTTC.

In its sample, this clone was seen a few times. The chain joins TRBV6-4 to TRBJ1-1; D is unresolved. The CDR3 is 14 amino acids. V was trimmed by 3 bases and J by 2 bases, leaving 10 bases between them. CDR1 and CDR2 (germline): MRHNA, SNTAGT. The CDR3 region has the DNA TGTGCCAGCAGTGAACAAGGTGGAAACACTGAAGCTTTCTTT. Its translation is CASSEQGGNTEAFF.